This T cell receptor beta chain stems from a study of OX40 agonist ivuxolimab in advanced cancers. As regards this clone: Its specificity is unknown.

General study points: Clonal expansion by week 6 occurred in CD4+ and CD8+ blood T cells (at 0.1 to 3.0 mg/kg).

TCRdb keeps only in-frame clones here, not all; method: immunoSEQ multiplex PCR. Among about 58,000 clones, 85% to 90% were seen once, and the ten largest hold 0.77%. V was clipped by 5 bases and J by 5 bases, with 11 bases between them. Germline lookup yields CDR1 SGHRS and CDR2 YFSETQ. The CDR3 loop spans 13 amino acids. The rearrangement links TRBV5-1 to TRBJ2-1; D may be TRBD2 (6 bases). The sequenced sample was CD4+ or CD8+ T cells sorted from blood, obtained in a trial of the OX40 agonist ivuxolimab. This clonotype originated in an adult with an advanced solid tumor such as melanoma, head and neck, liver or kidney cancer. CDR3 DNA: TGCGCCAGCAGGGAGGGCGCAAACAATGAGCAGTTCTTC. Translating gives CASREGANNEQFF.